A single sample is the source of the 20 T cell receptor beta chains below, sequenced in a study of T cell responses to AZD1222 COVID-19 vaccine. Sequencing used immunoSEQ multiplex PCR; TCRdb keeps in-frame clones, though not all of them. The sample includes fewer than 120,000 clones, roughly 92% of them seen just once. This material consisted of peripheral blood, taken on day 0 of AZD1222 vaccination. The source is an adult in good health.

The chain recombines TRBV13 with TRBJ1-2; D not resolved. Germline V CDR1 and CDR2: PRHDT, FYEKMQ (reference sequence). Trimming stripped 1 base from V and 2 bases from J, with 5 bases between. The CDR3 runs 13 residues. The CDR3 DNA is TGTGCCAGCAGCTTAGAACCGAACTATGGCTACACCTTC. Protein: CASSLEPNYGYTF.

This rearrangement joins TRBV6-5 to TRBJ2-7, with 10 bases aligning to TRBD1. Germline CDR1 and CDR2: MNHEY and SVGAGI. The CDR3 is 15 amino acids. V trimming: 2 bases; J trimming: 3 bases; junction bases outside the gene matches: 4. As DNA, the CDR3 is TGTGCCAGCAGTTACACCGGGGACAGGGGCTACGAGCAGTACTTC. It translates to CASSYTGDRGYEQYF.

The CDR3 DNA reads as TGTGCCAGCAGCTCGACAGGGGACTTCGACGAGCAGTACTTC. This sequence encodes CASSSTGDFDEQYF. The chain recombines TRBV5-6 with TRBJ2-7; 8 positions match TRBD1. Germline V gene sequence: CDR1 SGHDT, CDR2 YYEEEE. The CDR3 loop spans 14 amino acids. The V gene end was trimmed by 3 bases and the J gene end by 5 bases; junction bases not matched to a gene: 7.

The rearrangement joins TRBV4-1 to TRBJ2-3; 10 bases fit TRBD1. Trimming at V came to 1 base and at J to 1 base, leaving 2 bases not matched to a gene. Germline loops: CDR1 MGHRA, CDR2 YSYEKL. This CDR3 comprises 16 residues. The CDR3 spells CASSQVGTGGTDTQYF. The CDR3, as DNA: TGCGCCAGCAGCCAAGTCGGGACAGGGGGCACAGATACGCAGTATTTT.

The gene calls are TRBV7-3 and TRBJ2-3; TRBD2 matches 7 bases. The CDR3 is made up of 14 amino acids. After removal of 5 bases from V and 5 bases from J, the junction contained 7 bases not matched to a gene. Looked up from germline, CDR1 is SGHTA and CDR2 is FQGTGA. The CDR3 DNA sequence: TGTGCCAGCAGCACAGGAGAGCGGGGAGATACGCAGTATTTT. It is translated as CASSTGERGDTQYF.

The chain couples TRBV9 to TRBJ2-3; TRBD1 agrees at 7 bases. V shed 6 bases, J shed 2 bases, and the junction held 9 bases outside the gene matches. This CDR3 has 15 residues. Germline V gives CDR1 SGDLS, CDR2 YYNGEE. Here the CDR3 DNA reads TGTGCCAGCAACTCGAGGGGGCCTACCACAGATACGCAGTATTTT. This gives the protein CASNSRGPTTDTQYF. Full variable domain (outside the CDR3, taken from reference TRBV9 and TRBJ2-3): DSGVTQTPKHLITATGQRVTLRCSPRSGDLSVYWYQQSLDQGLQFLIQYYNGEERAKGNILERFSAQQFPDLHSELNLSSLELGDSALYFCASNSRGPTTDTQYFGPGTRLTVL.

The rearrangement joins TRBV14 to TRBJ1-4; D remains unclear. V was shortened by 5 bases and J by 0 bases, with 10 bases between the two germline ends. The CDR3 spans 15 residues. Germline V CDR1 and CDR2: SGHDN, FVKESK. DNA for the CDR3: TGTGCCAGCAGCGAGGAGTCGGCAACTAATGAAAAACTGTTTTTT. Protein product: CASSEESATNEKLFF.

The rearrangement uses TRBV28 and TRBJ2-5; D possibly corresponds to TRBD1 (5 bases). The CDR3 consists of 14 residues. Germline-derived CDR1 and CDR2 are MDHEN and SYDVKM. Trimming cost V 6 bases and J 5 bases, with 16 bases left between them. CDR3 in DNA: TGTGCCAGCAGCGAAGGGGCCCATGGGGAGACCCAGTACTTC. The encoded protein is CASSEGAHGETQYF.

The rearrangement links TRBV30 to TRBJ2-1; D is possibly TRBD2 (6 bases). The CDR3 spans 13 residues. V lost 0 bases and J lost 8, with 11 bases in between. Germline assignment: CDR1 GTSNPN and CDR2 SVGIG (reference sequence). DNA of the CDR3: TGTGCCTGGAGTGTGACTAGATTCGATGAGCAGTTCTTC. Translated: CAWSVTRFDEQFF.

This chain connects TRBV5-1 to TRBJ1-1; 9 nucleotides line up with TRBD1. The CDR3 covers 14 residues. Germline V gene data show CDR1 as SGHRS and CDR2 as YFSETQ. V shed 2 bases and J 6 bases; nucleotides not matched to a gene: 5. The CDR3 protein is CASSFVDRGPEAFF. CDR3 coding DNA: TGCGCCAGCAGCTTCGTGGACAGGGGCCCTGAAGCTTTCTTT.

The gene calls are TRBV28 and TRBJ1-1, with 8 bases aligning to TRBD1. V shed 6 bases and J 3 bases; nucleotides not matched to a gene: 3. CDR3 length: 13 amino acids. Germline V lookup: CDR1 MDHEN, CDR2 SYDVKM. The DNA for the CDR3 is TGTGCCAGCAGCAAACAGGGGGACACTGAAGCTTTCTTT. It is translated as CASSKQGDTEAFF.

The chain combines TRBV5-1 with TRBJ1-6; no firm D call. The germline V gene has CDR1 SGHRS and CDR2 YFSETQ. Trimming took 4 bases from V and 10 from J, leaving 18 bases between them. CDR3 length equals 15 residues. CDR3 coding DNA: TGCGCCAGCAGCCGAGACCGGACGACGACCTCACCCCTCCACTTT. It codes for CASSRDRTTTSPLHF.

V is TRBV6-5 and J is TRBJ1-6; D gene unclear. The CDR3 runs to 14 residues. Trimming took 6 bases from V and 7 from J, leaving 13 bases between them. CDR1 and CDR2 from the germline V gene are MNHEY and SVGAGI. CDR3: CASRKDGGNSPLHF. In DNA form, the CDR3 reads TGTGCCAGCAGGAAGGACGGAGGGAATTCACCCCTCCACTTT.

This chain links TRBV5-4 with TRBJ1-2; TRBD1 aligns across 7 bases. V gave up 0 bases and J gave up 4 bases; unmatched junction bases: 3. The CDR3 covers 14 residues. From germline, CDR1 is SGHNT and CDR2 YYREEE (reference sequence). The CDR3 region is CASSLGQGPYGYTF. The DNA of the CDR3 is TGTGCCAGCAGCTTGGGACAGGGACCCTATGGCTACACCTTC.

The CDR3 DNA reads as TGTGCTAGTGGCCCGTGGGACACTATGAACACTGAAGCTTTCTTT. It encodes CASGPWDTMNTEAFF. The J gene is TRBJ1-1, the V gene TRBV12-5, with a possible D match to TRBD1 (6 bases). Germline V gives CDR1 LGHNT, CDR2 FRNRAP. The CDR3 extends over 15 amino acids. V was shortened by 6 bases and J by 0 bases, with 14 bases between the two germline ends.

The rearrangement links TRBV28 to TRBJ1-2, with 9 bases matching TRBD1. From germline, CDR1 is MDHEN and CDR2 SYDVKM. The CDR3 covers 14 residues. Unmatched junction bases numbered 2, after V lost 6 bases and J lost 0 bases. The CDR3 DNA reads TGTGCCAGCAGAACAGGGGGCGCTAACTATGGCTACACCTTC. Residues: CASRTGGANYGYTF.

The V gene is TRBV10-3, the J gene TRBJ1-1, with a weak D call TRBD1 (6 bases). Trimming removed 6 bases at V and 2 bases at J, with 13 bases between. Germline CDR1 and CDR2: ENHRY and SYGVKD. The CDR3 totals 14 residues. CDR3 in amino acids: CAISHGQLNTEAFF. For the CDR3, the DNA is TGTGCCATCAGCCATGGACAGTTAAACACTGAAGCTTTCTTT.

This CDR3 is CASSEGLNTEAFF. The CDR3 DNA follows: TGTGCCAGCAGTGAAGGGCTGAACACTGAAGCTTTCTTT. V is TRBV6-1 and J is TRBJ1-1; D ambiguous. Germline assignment: CDR1 MNHNS and CDR2 SASEGT. The CDR3 consists of 13 residues. Between the trimmed V and J ends, which lost 1 base and 0 bases, there was a span of 3 bases.

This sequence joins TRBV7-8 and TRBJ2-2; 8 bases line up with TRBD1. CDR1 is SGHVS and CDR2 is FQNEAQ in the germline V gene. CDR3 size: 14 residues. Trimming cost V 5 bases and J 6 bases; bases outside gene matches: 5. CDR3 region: CASSRQGSAGELFF. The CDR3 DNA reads TGTGCCAGCAGCCGACAGGGGTCGGCCGGGGAGCTGTTTTTT.

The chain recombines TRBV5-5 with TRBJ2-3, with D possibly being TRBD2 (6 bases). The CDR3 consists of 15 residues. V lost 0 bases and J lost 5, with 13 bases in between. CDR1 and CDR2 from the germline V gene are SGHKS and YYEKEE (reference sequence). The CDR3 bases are TGTGCCAGCAGCTTGGGAGTGGCGGGGCTAGATACGCAGTATTTT. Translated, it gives CASSLGVAGLDTQYF.